The source of this T cell receptor (beta chain) is a study of CD39 and CD103 CD8 tumor-infiltrating T cells. Data came from immunoSEQ multiplex PCR; TCRdb stores just in-frame clones and leaves some out. The table lists about 15,000 clones, 85% to 95% of them singletons. With 1 base removed from V and 0 bases from J, the gap between germline ends came to 6 bases. This CDR3 has 14 residues. Germline V gene lookup returns CDR1 SEHNR and CDR2 FQNEAQ (reference sequence). Sequencing used CD8+ T cells sorted from blood. The subset is: total memory CD8 T cells (CD45RA-CCR7+/-) from blood or uninvolved lymph node. The origin of this receptor is a human donor with head and neck squamous cell carcinoma. The rearrangement links TRBV7-9 to TRBJ1-1; D call uncertain. CDR3 residues: CASSLGGLNTEAFF. The CDR3 region has the DNA TGTGCCAGCAGCTTAGGCGGATTGAACACTGAAGCTTTCTTT.